In this sample, the clone carrying this T cell receptor (beta chain) turned up a few times. Its target is not known. Researchers used the Oncomine TCR Beta short-read assay to sequence DNA from cultured CD4+ T cells. The template was genomic DNA from cultured CD4+ T cells. Using its own MiXCR run on the PCR reads, TCRdb lists one record per CDR3 protein. The sample yields around 5,900 distinct CDR3 sequences, approximately 30% seen once. The data were taken from a study of vaccination and CD4 T cells after COVID-19. Whole-study context: Investigators drew the post-COVID samples a median around 100 days after diagnosis, with a range of 35 to 161. In culture, cells were exposed to overlapping spike peptides from SARS-CoV-2, HCoV-NL63, HCoV-OC43 and HCoV-229E. Findings and caveats of the study: Convalescent patients' clones that were vaccine-specific were spike mono-reactive in 304 of 307 cases.

Noted treatment: roughly ten-day PBMC culture with coronavirus spike peptide pools or control peptides (ViraFEST assay). CD4+ T cells that came from the unexposed donor were collected before the COVID-19 pandemic (2011-2018). This CDR3 is 14 amino acids long. The germline V gene encodes CDR1 KGHDR and CDR2 SFDVKD. V was pared by 2 bases and J by 6 bases, with 10 bases between. The chain has TRBV24-1 and TRBJ1-5, with a possible D match to TRBD1 (6 bases). Sequenced: CD4+ T cells from blood, cultured in vitro. This TCR derives from a human donor in good health. This CDR3 is CATSDSQGFQPQHF. In DNA form, the CDR3 reads TGTGCCACCAGTGATTCGCAGGGGTTTCAGCCCCAGCATTTT.